The subject of this entry is one TCR beta chain. The sample has other DNA sequences that encode this CDR3 too. Measured with immunoSEQ multiplex PCR; TCRdb has only the in-frame clones, and not every one. The sample consists of around 2,000,000 clones, roughly 96% of them appearing once. This specimen comes from a study of shared clonotypes between healthy human individuals. CDR1 and CDR2 from the germline V gene are SGHNT and YYREEE (reference sequence). CDR3 length equals 14 residues. The V gene end was trimmed by 0 bases and the J gene end by 3 bases; junction bases not matched to a gene: 3. Sequencing input: naive CD4+ T cells sorted from blood. Subset denoted: CD45RA+ positively selected. The J gene is TRBJ2-7, the V gene TRBV5-4; 7 bases line up with TRBD1. The TCR was taken from a man younger than 35 in good health. DNA of the CDR3: TGTGCCAGCAGCTTGGGACAGGGTCTCTACGAGCAGTACTTC. Translation: CASSLGQGLYEQYF.